This TCR beta chain was retrieved from a study of response to subunit inactivated influenza vaccine. TCRdb passed the RT-PCR reads through MiXCR, listing each CDR3 protein once. The repertoire holds 490,000 or so distinct CDR3 sequences, 7.6% seen once, with under 15% in the top ten. This clonotype was seen only once. The antigen is not known. Per germline, CDR1 DFQATT and CDR2 SNEGSKA (reference sequence). V gave up 7 bases and J gave up 0 bases; unmatched junction bases: 13. The CDR3 covers 16 residues. The study's findings and limits: Seasonal influenza vaccination, on each occasion, was suggested by the authors to recruit few new T cells.

The sequence was collected from a man between 50 and 69 years old who received an inactivated influenza vaccine. The chain uses TRBV20-1 and TRBJ2-7; 9 positions match TRBD2. The input for sequencing was PBMCs from blood, taken about 24 months after vaccination. The CDR3 here is CSDTPGTSRSSYEQYF. The DNA of the CDR3 is TGCAGTGATACCCCTGGGACTAGCCGGAGCTCCTACGAGCAGTACTTC.